This T cell receptor (beta chain) was sequenced during a study of blood T cell repertoires in COVID-19 (dated by TCRdb to between 2020 and 2021). The study in broad terms: Collaborator samples came from the United States, Italy and Spain and covered acute and convalescent phases of COVID-19. The material from the prospective study consisted of cDNA or gDNA derived from T cells, B-cell-depleted T cells, or PBMCs. The dataset comprised deeply sampled blood TCRbeta repertoires from subjects exposed to, actively infected with, or recovered from COVID-19. The repertoires were released in a freely available public database intended as a resource for research on the immune response to SARS-CoV-2. Samples were obtained from the ongoing ImmuneRACE study (first 160 participants) and from about 1,300 subjects provided by 6 global collaborators. Nearly every sample came with metadata listing a de-identified subject ID, COVID-19 status, age in years and sex. Where HLA class I and class II types were available, the types were taken from metadata supplied by the sample provider, not from assay-based typing. The paper as a whole reports these results and caveats: The amount of clinical and demographic metadata varied by source and participant and was provided uncurated.

Note on this clone: Its binding antigen is unknown. No base quality values were provided; no much bigger clone lies one nucleotide off.

The immunoSEQ Assay, a bias-controlled multiplex PCR, was used to amplify TCRbeta CDR3 regions from genomic DNA. The paper's data handling went like this. The number of nucleated cells in each sample was estimated by amplification of reference gene primers within the assay. Sequence reads were collapsed and filtered to measure the absolute abundance of every unique TCRbeta CDR3 rearrangement. For each sample, productive Simpson clonality was calculated by taking the square root of Simpson's diversity index across productive rearrangements. Entries here come from immuneACCESS through TCRdb and include only in-frame sequences with V and J called. Some clones fail to appear in such tables; in the studies checked, an unresolved V gene covers under half of the shortfall, and the cause of the remainder is unknown. V, J and clone size reflect that table, while D and trimming were determined from the DNA. Across this sample there are approximately 170,000 clones, with around 85% seen only once. 6.5% to 9.5% of the sample is taken by the ten largest.

In Seattle, one collaborating source enrolled patients while the infection was active and tracked those patients longitudinally over the course of disease. Whole blood was collected in K2EDTA tubes by collaborating institutions according to the institutions' own protocols. For TCRbeta analysis, collaborators shipped samples as frozen whole blood, isolated PBMCs, or DNA extracted from either of those sample types. From the germline V gene, CDR1 is MNHNS and CDR2 is SASEGT. Trimming leaves V shorter by 5 bases and J shorter by 1 base, with the junction holding 5 bases beyond the gene matches. The CDR3 has 15 amino acids, counting the end cysteine and phenylalanine. The sequence is cut down to CDR3 DNA, 45 bases in frame from base 1.

Sequenced input: peripheral blood. This clonotype was obtained from a woman over 75 with COVID-19, enrolled during active disease. The chain links TRBV6-1 with TRBJ1-1, and 9 junctional nucleotides match TRBD1. The DNA sequence is TGTGCCAGCAGTAACGGACAGGGGAAGAACACTGAAGCTTTCTTT. The encoded protein is CASSNGQGKNTEAFF.